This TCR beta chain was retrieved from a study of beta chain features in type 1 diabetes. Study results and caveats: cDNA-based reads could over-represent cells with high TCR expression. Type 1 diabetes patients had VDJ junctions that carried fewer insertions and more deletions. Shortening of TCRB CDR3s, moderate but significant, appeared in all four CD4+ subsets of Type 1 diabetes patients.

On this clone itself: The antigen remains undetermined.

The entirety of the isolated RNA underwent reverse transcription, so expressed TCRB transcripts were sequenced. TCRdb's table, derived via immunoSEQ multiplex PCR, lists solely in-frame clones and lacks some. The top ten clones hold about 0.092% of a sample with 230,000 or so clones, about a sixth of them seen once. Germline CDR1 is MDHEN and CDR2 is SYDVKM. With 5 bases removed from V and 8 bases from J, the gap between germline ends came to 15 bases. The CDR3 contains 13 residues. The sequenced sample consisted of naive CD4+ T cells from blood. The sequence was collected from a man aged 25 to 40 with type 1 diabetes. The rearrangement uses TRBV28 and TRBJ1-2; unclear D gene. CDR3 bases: TGTGCCAGCAGTCCTAGGCTGGTAACAGGCTACACCTTC. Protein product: CASSPRLVTGYTF.